Each of the 11 T cell receptor beta chains below was sequenced from the same sample in a study of shared clonotypes between healthy human individuals. Generated by immunoSEQ multiplex PCR, the TCRdb table keeps only in-frame clones and is missing some. The sample lists roughly 1,100,000 clones; about 76% were seen once. Specimen: memory CD4+ T cells sorted from blood. Subset denoted: CD45RA-negative fraction. Source of these receptors: a man younger than 35 in good health.

The chain is built from TRBV7-3 and TRBJ2-5; TRBD2 matches at 9 bases. Germline-derived CDR1 and CDR2 are SGHTA and FQGTGA. Trimming at V came to 5 bases and at J to 1 base, leaving 5 bases not matched to a gene. The CDR3 is made up of 15 amino acids. The DNA for the CDR3 is TGTGCCAGCAGCCAAATAGCGGGGGCCCAAGAGACCCAGTACTTC. Its protein is CASSQIAGAQETQYF. The full variable domain, completed using reference TRBV7-3 and TRBJ2-5, is GAGVSQTPSNKVTEKGKYVELRCDPISGHTALYWYRQSLGQGPEFLIYFQGTGAADDSGLPNDRFFAVRPEGSVSTLKIQRTERGDSAVYLCASSQIAGAQETQYFGPGTRLLVL.

The chain is built from TRBV5-3 and TRBJ2-2; TRBD1 matches 11 bases. TRBV5-3 is identified as an open reading frame with a role that is uncertain. The trim removed 4 bases at V and 3 bases at J, leaving 17 bases unmatched. This CDR3 region has 20 residues. This CDR3 is CARSEGSDRGQVTDTGELFF. For the CDR3, the DNA is TGTGCCAGAAGCGAGGGTTCGGACAGGGGGCAAGTGACGGACACCGGGGAGCTGTTTTTT.

This clone was recorded a few times. The chain joins TRBV5-5 to TRBJ2-5; no reliable D call. V lost 2 bases to trimming and J lost 5 bases, with 16 bases between them. This CDR3 spans 15 amino acids. Looked up from germline, CDR1 is SGHKS and CDR2 is YYEKEE (reference sequence). For the CDR3, the DNA is TGTGCCAGCAGCTTCTGGCAATCCTTCGAGGAGACCCAGTACTTC. Translation gives CASSFWQSFEETQYF.

Only one count was recorded for this clone. The chain employs TRBV12-5 and TRBJ2-6, with 8 bases lining up with TRBD1. Germline V gene lookup returns CDR1 LGHNT and CDR2 FRNRAP. The junction had 7 bases not matched to a gene; V was cut back by 6 bases and J by 0 bases. The CDR3 totals 17 residues. CDR3 sequence reads: CASGVDRGGSGANVLTF. DNA of the CDR3: TGTGCTAGTGGGGTCGACAGGGGTGGCTCTGGGGCCAACGTCCTGACTTTC.

The chain combines TRBV11-3 with TRBJ2-1; possible D gene TRBD1, 5 bases. This CDR3 region has 16 residues. The V end was cut by 2 bases, the J end by 6 bases, with 17 bases between. Germline CDR1 SGHNT, CDR2 YENEEA. The CDR3: CASSLTPRQGLNEQFF. The CDR3 nucleotides are TGTGCCAGCAGCTTAACGCCCAGGCAGGGCCTCAATGAGCAGTTCTTC.

V is TRBV29-1 and J is TRBJ2-1; D not resolved. Between the trimmed V and J ends, which lost 3 bases and 5 bases, there was a span of 11 bases. The CDR3 runs 13 residues. Germline assignment: CDR1 SQVTM and CDR2 ANQGSEA. This CDR3 is CSVDLRLDNEQFF. CDR3 in DNA: TGCAGCGTTGACCTGCGTCTCGACAATGAGCAGTTCTTC.

The chain links TRBV6-5 to TRBJ1-2; no definite D call. The CDR3 covers 15 residues. V lost 0 bases and J lost 0, with 8 bases in between. CDR1 is MNHEY, CDR2 SVGAGI, per germline. The CDR3 reads CASSYSGGSNYGYTF. The CDR3 DNA follows: TGTGCCAGCAGTTACTCGGGCGGTTCTAACTATGGCTACACCTTC.

This rearrangement joins TRBV7-2 to TRBJ1-5; a possible D gene is TRBD1 (5 bases). Germline CDR1 reads SGHTA; CDR2 reads FQGNSA. Trimming cost V 1 base and J 6 bases, with 13 bases left between them. CDR3 length equals 15 residues. Written as DNA, the CDR3 is TGTGCCAGCAGCTTAGGAGTTGGGGGAGGTCAGCCCCAGCATTTT. It encodes CASSLGVGGGQPQHF.

The rearrangement joins TRBV6-1 to TRBJ1-5; 7 positions agree with TRBD1. This CDR3 comprises 15 residues. J was trimmed by 0 bases and V by 8 bases; bases with no gene match: 7. CDR1 and CDR2 (germline): MNHNS, SASEGT. The CDR3 DNA is TGTGCCAGCGGGGGACAGCCCTATAGCAATCAGCCCCAGCATTTT. Protein sequence: CASGGQPYSNQPQHF.

V gene TRBV2 combines with J gene TRBJ1-1; D is uncertain. The V gene's germline CDR1 is SNHLY and CDR2 FYNNEI. The CDR3 is 13 residues long. Trimming took off 2 bases at V and 4 bases at J, with 8 bases between the two ends. The DNA of the CDR3 is TGTGCCAGCAGTGAAAGCGAAGCCACTGAAGCTTTCTTT. This gives the protein CASSESEATEAFF.

The chain carries TRBV7-2 and TRBJ1-2; D not certain. The CDR3 is 18 amino acids. V lost 1 base to trimming and J lost 0 bases, with 18 bases between them. Germline V gives CDR1 SGHTA, CDR2 FQGNSA. CDR3 DNA sequence: TGTGCCAGCAGCTTAGGCGCAGGAAAAAGGGTGGCTAACTATGGCTACACCTTC. This sequence encodes CASSLGAGKRVANYGYTF.